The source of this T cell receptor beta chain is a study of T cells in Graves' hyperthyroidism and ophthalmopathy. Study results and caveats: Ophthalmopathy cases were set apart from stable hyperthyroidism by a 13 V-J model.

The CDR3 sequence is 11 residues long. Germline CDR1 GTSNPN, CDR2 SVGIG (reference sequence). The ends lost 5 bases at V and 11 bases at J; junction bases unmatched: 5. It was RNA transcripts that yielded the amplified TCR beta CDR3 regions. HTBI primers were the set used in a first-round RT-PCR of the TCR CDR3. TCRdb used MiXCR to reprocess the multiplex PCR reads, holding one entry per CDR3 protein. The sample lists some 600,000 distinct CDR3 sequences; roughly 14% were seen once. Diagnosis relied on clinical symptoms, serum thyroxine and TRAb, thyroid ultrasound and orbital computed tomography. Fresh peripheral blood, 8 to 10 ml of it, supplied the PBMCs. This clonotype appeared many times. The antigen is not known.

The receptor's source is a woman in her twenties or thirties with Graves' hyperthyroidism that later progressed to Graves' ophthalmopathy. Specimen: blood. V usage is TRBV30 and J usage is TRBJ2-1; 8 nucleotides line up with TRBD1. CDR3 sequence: CAWGTGQQQFF. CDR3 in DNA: TGTGCCTGGGGGACAGGTCAGCAGCAGTTCTTC.